The T cell receptor (beta chain) described here comes from a study of blood T cell repertoires in COVID-19. About the study: The United States, Italy and Spain provided the acute and convalescent COVID-19 samples.

The repertoire was sequenced with immunoSEQ multiplex PCR; TCRdb's copy has only in-frame clones and lacks some. Found here are some 350,000 clones, 70% to 90% of them singletons; the top ten hold approximately 5.3%. This sequence originates from a woman aged 25 to 39 who had recovered from COVID-19. The sequenced sample was PBMCs or T cells enriched from blood (not recorded which).

The chain's CDR3 is CAIGTGGSPLHF. The DNA of the CDR3 is TGTGCCATCGGGACAGGGGGCTCACCCCTCCACTTT. J is TRBJ1-6 and V is TRBV10-3, with 12 nucleotides matching TRBD1. This CDR3 contains 12 residues. CDR1 is ENHRY and CDR2 is SYGVKD in the germline V gene. V gave up 8 bases and J gave up 10 bases; unmatched junction bases: 0.